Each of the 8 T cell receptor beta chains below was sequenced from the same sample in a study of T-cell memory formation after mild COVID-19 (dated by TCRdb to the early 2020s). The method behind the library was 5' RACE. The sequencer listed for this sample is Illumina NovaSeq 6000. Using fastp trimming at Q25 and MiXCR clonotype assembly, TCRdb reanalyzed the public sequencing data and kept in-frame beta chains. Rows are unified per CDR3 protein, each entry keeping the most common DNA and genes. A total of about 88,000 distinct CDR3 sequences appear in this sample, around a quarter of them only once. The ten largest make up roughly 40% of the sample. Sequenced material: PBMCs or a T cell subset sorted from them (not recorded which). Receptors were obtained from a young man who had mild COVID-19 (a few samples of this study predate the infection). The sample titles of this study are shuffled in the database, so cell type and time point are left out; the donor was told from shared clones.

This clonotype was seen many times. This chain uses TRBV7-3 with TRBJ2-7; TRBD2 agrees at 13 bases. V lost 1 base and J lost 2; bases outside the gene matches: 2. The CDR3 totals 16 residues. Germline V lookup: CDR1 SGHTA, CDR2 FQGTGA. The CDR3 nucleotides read TGTGCCAGCAGCTTAAGGGGACTAGCGGGGCCCTACGAGCAGTACGTC. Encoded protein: CASSLRGLAGPYEQYV.

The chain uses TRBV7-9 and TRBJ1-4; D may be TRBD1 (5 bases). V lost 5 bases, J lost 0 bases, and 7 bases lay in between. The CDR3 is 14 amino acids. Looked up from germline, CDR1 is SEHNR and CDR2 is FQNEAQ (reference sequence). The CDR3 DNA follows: TGTGCCAGCAGCCCGGGGCCAACTAATGAAAAACTGTTTTTT. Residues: CASSPGPTNEKLFF.

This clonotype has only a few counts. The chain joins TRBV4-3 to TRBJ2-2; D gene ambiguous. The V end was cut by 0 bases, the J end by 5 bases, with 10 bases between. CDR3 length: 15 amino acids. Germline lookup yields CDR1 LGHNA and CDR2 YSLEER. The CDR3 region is CASSQDGVETGELFF. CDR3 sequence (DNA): TGCGCCAGCAGCCAAGATGGGGTCGAGACCGGGGAGCTGTTTTTT.

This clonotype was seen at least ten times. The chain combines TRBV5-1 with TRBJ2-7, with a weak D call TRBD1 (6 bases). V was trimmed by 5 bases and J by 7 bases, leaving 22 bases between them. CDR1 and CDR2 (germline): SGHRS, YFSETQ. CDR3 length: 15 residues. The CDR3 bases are TGCGCCAGCAGACCCGGCAGGGGCAGTCTCGGGGAGCAGTACTTC. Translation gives CASRPGRGSLGEQYF.

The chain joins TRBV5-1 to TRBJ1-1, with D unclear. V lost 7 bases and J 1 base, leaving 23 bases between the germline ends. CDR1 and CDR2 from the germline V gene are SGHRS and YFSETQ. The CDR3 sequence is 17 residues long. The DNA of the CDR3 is TGCGCCAGCCACCTAGGGCGGGTGGACGGACGGAACACTGAAGCTTTCTTT. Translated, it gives CASHLGRVDGRNTEAFF.

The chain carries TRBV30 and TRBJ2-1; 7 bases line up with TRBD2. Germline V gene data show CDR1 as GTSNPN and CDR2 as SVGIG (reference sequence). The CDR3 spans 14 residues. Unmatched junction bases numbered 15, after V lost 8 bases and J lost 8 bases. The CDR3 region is CATGGSTPLDEQFF. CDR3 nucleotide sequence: TGTGCCACCGGGGGGTCCACCCCTCTCGATGAGCAGTTCTTC. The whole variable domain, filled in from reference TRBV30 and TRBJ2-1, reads SQTIHQWPATLVQPVGSPLSLECTVEGTSNPNLYWYRQAAGRGLQLLFYSVGIGQISSEVPQNLSASRPQDRQFILSSKKLLLSDSGFYLCATGGSTPLDEQFFGPGTRLTVL.

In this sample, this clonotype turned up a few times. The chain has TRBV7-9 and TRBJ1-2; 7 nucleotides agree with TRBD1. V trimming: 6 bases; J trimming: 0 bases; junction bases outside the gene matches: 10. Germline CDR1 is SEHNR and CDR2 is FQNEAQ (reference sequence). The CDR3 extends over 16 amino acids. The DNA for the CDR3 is TGTGCCAGCAGTTCCCCAGTGGGGACAGCTAACTATGGCTACACCTTC. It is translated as CASSSPVGTANYGYTF. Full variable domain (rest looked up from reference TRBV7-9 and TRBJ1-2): DTGVSQNPRHKITKRGQNVTFRCDPISEHNRLYWYRQTLGQGPEFLTYFQNEAQLEKSRLLSDRFSAERPKGSFSTLEIQRTEQGDSAMYLCASSSPVGTANYGYTFGSGTRLTVV.

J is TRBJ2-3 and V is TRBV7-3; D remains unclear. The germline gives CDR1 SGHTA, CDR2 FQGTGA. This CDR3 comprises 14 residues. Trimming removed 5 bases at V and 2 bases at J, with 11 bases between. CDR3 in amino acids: CASSIGDDTDTQYF. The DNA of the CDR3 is TGTGCCAGCAGCATTGGGGATGACACAGATACGCAGTATTTT.